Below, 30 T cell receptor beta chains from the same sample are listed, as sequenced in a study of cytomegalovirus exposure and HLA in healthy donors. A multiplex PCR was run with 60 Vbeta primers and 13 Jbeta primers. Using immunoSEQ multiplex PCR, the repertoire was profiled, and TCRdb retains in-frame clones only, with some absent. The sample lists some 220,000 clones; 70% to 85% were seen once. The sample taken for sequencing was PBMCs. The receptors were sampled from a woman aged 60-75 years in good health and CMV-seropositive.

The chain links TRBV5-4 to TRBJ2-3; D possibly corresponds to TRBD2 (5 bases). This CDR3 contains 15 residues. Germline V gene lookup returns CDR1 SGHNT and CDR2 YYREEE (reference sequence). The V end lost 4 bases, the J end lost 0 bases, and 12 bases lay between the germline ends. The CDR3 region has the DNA TGTGCCAGCAGCCCACTAAGCGGTAGCACAGATACGCAGTATTTT. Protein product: CASSPLSGSTDTQYF.

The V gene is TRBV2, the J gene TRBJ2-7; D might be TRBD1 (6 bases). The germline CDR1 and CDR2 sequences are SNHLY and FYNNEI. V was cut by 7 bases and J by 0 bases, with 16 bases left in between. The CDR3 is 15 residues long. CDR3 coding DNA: TGTGCCAGCACGGAACGGCAGGACAGCTCCTACGAGCAGTACTTC. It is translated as CASTERQDSSYEQYF.

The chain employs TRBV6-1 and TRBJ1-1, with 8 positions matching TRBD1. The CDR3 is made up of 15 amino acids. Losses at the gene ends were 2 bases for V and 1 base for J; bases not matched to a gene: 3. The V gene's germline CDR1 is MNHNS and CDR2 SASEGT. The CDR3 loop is CASSETGGGNTEAFF. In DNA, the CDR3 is TGTGCCAGCAGTGAAACAGGGGGGGGGAACACTGAAGCTTTCTTT.

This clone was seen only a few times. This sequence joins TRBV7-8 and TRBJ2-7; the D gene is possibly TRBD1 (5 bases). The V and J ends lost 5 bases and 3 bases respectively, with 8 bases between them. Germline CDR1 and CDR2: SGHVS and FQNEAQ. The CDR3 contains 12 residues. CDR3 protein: CASSQGFYEQYF. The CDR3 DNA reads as TGTGCCAGCAGCCAGGGATTCTACGAGCAGTACTTC. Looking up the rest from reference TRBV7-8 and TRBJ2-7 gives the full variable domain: GAGVSQSPRYKVAKRGQDVALRCDPISGHVSLFWYQQALGQGPEFLTYFQNEAQLDKSGLPSDRFFAERPEGSVSTLKIQRTQQEDSAVYLCASSQGFYEQYFGPGTRLTVT.

CDR3 residues: CASSKDSNPNGYTF. CDR3 in DNA: TGTGCCAGCAGCAAAGATAGCAATCCGAATGGCTACACCTTC. This chain joins TRBV9 and TRBJ1-2, with unresolved D. This CDR3 has 14 amino acids. Germline-derived CDR1 and CDR2 are SGDLS and YYNGEE. V was shortened by 4 bases and J by 6 bases, with 16 bases between the two germline ends. Supplemented by reference TRBV9 and TRBJ1-2, the full variable domain reads DSGVTQTPKHLITATGQRVTLRCSPRSGDLSVYWYQQSLDQGLQFLIQYYNGEERAKGNILERFSAQQFPDLHSELNLSSLELGDSALYFCASSKDSNPNGYTFGSGTRLTVV.

The CDR3 region is CASSFSGTGEEKLFF. For the CDR3, the DNA is TGCGCCAGCAGCTTCTCCGGGACAGGGGAAGAAAAACTGTTTTTT. The V gene is TRBV5-1, the J gene TRBJ1-4; 10 positions match TRBD1. CDR3 length: 15 amino acids. Losses at the gene ends were 2 bases for V and 8 bases for J; bases not matched to a gene: 6. Germline CDR1 is SGHRS and CDR2 is YFSETQ.

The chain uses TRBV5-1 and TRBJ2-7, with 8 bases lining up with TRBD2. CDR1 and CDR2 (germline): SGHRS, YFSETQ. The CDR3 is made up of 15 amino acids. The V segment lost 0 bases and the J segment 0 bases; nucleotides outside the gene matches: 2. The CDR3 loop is CASSLGGTSSYEQYF. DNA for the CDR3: TGCGCCAGCAGCTTGGGCGGGACTAGCTCCTACGAGCAGTACTTC.

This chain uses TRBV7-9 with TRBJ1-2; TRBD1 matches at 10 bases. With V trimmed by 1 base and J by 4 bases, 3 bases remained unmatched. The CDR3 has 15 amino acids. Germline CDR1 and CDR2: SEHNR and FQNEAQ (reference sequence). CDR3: CASSLGQGAAYGYTF. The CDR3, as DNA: TGTGCCAGCAGCTTAGGACAGGGGGCGGCCTATGGCTACACCTTC.

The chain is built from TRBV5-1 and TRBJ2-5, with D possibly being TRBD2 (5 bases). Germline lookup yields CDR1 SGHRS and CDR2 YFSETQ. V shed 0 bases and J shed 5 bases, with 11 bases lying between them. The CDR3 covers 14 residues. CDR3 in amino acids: CASSLGVWRETQYF. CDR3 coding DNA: TGCGCCAGCAGCTTGGGAGTCTGGAGGGAGACCCAGTACTTC.

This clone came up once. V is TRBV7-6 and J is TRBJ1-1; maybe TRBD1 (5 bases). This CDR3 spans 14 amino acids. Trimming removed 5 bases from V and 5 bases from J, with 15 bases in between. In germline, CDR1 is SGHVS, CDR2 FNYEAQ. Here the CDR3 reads CASSRQGGETEAFF. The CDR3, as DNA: TGTGCCAGCAGCCGCCAGGGCGGGGAGACTGAAGCTTTCTTT. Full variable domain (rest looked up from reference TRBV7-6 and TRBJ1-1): GAGVSQSPRYKVTKRGQDVALRCDPISGHVSLYWYRQALGQGPEFLTYFNYEAQQDKSGLPNDRFSAERPEGSISTLTIQRTEQRDSAMYRCASSRQGGETEAFFGQGTRLTVV.

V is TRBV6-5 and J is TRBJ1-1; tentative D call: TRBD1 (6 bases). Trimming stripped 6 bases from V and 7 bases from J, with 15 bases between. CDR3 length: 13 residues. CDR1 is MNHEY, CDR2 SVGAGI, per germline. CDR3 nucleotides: TGTGCCAGCAGACTACAGGGTTTCAGTGAAGCTTTCTTT. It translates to CASRLQGFSEAFF.

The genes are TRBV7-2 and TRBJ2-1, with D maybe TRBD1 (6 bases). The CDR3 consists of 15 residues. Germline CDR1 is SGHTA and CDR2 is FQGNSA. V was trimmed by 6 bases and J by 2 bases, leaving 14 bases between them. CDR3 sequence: CASRGRGFPYNEQFF. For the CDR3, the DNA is TGTGCCAGCAGGGGAAGGGGGTTTCCCTACAATGAGCAGTTCTTC.

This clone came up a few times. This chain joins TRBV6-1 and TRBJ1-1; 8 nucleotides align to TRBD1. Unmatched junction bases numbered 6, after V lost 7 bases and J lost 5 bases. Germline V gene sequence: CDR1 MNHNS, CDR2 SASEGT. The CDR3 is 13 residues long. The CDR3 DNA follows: TGTGCCAGCATCGGACAGGGAAGGACTGAAGCTTTCTTT. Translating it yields CASIGQGRTEAFF.

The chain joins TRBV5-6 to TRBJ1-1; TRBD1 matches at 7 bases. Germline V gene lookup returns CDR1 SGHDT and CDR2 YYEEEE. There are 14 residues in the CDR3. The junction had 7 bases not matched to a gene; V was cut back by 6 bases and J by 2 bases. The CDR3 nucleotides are TGTGCCAGCACCGTGCAGGGGGGTAACACTGAAGCTTTCTTT. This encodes CASTVQGGNTEAFF. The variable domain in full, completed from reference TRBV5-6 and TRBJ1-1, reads DAGVTQSPTHLIKTRGQQVTLRCSPKSGHDTVSWYQQALGQGPQFIFQYYEEEERQRGNFPDRFSGHQFPNYSSELNVNALLLGDSALYLCASTVQGGNTEAFFGQGTRLTVV.

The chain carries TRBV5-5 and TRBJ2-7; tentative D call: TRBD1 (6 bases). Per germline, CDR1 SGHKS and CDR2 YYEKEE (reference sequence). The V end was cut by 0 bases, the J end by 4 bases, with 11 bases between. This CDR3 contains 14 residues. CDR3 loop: CASSLDTGRYEQYF. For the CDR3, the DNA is TGTGCCAGCAGCTTGGATACAGGGCGGTACGAGCAGTACTTC.

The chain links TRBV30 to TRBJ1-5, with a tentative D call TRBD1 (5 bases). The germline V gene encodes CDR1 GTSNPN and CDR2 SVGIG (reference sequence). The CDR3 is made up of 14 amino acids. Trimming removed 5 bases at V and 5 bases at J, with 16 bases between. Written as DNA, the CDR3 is TGTGCCTGGGGGTCCGGAAGGGGTCATCAGCCCCAGCATTTT. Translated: CAWGSGRGHQPQHF.

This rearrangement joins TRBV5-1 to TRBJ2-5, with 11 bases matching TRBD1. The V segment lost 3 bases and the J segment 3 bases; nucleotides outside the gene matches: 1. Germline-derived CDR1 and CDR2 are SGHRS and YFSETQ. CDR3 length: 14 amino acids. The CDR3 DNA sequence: TGCGCCAGCAGCTGGACAGGGGGCGAAGAGACCCAGTACTTC. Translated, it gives CASSWTGGEETQYF.

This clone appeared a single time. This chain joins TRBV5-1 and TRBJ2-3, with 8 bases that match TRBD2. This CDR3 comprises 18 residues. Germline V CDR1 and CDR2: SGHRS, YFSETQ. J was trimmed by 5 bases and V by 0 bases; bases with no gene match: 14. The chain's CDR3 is CASSLALLSSGSVDTQYF. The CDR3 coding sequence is TGCGCCAGCAGCTTGGCCCTCTTATCGAGCGGGAGTGTAGATACGCAGTATTTT.

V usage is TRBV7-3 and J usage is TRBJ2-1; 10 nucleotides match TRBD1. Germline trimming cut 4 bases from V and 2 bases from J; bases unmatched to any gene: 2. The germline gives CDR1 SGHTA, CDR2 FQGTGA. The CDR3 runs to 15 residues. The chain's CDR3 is CASSWTGGAYNEQFF. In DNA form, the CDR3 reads TGTGCCAGCAGCTGGACAGGGGGGGCCTACAATGAGCAGTTCTTC.

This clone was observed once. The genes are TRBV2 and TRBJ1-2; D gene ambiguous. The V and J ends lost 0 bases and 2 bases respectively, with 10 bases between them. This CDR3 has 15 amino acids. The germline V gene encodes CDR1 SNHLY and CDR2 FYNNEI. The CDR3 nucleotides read TGTGCCAGCAGTGAAGCGGGCCGAAGGAACTATGGCTACACCTTC. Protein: CASSEAGRRNYGYTF. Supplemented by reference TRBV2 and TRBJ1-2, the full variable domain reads EPEVTQTPSHQVTQMGQEVILRCVPISNHLYFYWYRQILGQKVEFLVSFYNNEISEKSEIFDDQFSVERPDGSNFTLKIRSTKLEDSAMYFCASSEAGRRNYGYTFGSGTRLTVV.

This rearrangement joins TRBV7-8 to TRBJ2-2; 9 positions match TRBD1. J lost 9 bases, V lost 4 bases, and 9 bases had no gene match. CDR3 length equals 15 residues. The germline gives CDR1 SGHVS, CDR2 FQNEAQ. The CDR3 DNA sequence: TGTGCCAGCAGCTCCAGACAGGGGGAAGAAAGGGAGCTGTTTTTT. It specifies CASSSRQGEERELFF. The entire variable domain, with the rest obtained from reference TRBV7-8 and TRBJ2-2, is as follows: GAGVSQSPRYKVAKRGQDVALRCDPISGHVSLFWYQQALGQGPEFLTYFQNEAQLDKSGLPSDRFFAERPEGSVSTLKIQRTQQEDSAVYLCASSSRQGEERELFFGEGSRLTVL.

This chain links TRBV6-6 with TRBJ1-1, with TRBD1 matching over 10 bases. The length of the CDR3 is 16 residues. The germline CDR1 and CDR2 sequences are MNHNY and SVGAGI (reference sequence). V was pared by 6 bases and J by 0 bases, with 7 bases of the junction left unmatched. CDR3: CASSKRQGAMNTEAFF. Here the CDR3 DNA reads TGTGCCAGCAGCAAACGACAGGGGGCGATGAACACTGAAGCTTTCTTT.

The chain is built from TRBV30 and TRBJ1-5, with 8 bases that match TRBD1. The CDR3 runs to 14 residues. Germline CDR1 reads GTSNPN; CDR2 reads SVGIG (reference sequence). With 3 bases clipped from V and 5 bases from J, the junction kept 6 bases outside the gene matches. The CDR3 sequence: CAWSETGVYQPQHF. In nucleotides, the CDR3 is TGTGCCTGGAGCGAGACAGGGGTGTATCAGCCCCAGCATTTT.

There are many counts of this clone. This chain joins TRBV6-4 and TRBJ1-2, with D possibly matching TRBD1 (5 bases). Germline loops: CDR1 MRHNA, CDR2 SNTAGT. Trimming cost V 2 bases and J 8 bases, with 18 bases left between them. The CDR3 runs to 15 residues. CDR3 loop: CASSDTPQGLQGYTF. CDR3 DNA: TGTGCCAGCAGTGACACCCCCCAGGGTCTGCAGGGCTACACCTTC.

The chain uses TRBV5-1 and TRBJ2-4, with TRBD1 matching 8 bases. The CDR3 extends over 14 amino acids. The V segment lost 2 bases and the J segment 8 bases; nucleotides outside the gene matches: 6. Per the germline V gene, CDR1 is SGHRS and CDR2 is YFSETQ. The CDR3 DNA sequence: TGCGCCAGCAGCTTAGGACAGGGATGGGACATTCAGTACTTC. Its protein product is CASSLGQGWDIQYF.

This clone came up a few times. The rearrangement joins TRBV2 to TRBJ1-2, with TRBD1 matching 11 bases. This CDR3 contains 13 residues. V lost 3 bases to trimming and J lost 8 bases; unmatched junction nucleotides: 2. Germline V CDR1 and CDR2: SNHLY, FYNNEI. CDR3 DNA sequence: TGTGCCAGCAGTGAGGACAGGGGGCACGGCTACACCTTC. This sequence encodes CASSEDRGHGYTF.

This chain's CDR3 is CASKGPGRDQPQHF. CDR3 DNA sequence: TGTGCCAGCAAGGGACCGGGGAGGGATCAGCCCCAGCATTTT. This chain uses TRBV6-1 with TRBJ1-5, with D possibly TRBD1 on 5 matching bases. V lost 7 bases to trimming and J lost 5 bases, with 15 bases between them. This CDR3 comprises 14 residues. The V gene's germline CDR1 is MNHNS and CDR2 SASEGT.

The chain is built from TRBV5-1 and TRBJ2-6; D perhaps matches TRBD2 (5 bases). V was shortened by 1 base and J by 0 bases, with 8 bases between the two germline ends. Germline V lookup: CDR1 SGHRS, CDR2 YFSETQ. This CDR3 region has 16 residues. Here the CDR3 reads CASSLQGSSGANVLTF. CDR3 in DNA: TGCGCCAGCAGCTTGCAAGGGAGCTCTGGGGCCAACGTCCTGACTTTC. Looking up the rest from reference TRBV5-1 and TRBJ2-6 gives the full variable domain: KAGVTQTPRYLIKTRGQQVTLSCSPISGHRSVSWYQQTPGQGLQFLFEYFSETQRNKGNFPGRFSGRQFSNSRSEMNVSTLELGDSALYLCASSLQGSSGANVLTFGAGSRLTVL.

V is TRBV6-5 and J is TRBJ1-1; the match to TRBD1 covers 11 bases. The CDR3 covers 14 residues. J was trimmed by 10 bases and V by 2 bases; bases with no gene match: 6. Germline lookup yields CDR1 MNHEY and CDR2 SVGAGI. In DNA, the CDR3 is TGTGCCAGCAGTTACCCGGGGACAGGGGGATTAGCTTTCTTT. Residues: CASSYPGTGGLAFF.

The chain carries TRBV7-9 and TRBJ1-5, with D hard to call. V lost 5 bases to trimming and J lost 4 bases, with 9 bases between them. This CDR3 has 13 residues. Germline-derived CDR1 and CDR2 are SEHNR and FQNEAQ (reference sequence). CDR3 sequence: CASSPTGNQPQHF. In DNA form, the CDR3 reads TGTGCCAGCAGCCCAACGGGTAATCAGCCCCAGCATTTT.